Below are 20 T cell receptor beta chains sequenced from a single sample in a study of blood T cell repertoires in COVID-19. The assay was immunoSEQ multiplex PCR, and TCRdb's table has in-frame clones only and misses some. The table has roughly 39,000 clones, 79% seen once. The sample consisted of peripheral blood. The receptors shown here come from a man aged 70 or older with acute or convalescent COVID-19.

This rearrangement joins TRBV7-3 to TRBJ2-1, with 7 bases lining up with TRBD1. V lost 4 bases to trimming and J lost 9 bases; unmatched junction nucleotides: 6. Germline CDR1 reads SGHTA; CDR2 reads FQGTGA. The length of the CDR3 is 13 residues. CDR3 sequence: CASSSDRAGEQFF. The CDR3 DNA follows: TGTGCCAGCAGCTCTGACAGGGCGGGTGAGCAGTTCTTC.

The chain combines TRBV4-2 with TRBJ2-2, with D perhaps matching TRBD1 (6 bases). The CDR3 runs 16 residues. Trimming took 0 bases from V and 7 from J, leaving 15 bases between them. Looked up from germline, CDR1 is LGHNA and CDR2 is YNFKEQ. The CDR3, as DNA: TGTGCCAGCAGCCAAGATTTGGGGGCGCTGAACGGGGAGCTGTTTTTT. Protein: CASSQDLGALNGELFF.

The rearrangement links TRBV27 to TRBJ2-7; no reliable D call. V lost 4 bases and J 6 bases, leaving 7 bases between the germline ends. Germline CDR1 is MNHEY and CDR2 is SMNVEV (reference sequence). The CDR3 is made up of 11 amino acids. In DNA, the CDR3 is TGTGCCAGCAGTTCCTCGGGCGAGCAGTACTTC. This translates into CASSSSGEQYF.

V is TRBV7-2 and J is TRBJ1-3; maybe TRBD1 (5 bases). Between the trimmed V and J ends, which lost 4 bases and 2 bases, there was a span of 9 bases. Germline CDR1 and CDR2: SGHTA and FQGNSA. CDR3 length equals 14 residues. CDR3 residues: CASSSQGPGNTIYF. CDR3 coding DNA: TGTGCCAGCAGCTCTCAGGGCCCTGGAAACACCATATATTTT.

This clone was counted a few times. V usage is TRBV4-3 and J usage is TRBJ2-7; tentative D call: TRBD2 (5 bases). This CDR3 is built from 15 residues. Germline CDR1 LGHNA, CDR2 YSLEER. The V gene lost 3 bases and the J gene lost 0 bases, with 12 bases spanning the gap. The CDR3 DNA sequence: TGCGCCAGCAGCCAGGGAGTGGGTTCCTCCTACGAGCAGTACTTC. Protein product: CASSQGVGSSYEQYF.

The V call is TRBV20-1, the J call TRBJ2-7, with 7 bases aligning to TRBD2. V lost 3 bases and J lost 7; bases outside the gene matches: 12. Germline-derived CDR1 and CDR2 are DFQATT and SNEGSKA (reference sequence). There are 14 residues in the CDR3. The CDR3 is CSASWGGAQGEQYF. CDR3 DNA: TGCAGTGCTAGTTGGGGAGGGGCCCAGGGAGAGCAGTACTTC.

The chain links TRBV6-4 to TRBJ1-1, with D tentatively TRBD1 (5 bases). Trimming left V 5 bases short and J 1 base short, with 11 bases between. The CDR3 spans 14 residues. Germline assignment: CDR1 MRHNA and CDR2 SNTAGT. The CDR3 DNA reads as TGTGCCAGCAGTCCCCTGGGGGGGAACACTGAAGCTTTCTTT. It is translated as CASSPLGGNTEAFF.

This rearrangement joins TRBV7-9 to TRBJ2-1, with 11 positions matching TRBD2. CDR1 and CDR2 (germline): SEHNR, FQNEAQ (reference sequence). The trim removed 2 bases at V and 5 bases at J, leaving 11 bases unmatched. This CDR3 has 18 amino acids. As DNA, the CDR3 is TGTGCCAGCAGCTTACCATCACGACTAGCGGGACTGAACAATGAGCAGTTCTTC. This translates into CASSLPSRLAGLNNEQFF.

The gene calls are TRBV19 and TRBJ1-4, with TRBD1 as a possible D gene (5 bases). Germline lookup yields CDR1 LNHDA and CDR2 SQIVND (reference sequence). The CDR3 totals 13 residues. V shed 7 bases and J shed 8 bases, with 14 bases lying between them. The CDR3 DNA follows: TGTGCCAGTAACGGGCAGGGTGGCGAAAAACTGTTTTTT. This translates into CASNGQGGEKLFF.

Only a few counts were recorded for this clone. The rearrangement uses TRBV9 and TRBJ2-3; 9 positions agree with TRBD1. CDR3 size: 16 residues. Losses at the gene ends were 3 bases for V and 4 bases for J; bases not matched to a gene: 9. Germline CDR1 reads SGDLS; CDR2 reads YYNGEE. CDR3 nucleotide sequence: TGTGCCAGCAGCGAAACAGGGGGCTCTCTCGCAGATACGCAGTATTTT. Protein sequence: CASSETGGSLADTQYF.

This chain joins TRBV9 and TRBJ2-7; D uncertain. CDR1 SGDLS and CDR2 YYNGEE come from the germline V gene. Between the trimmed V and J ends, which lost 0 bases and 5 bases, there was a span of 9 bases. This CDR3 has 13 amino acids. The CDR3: CASSVGEVHEQYF. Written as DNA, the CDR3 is TGTGCCAGCAGCGTAGGAGAGGTCCACGAGCAGTACTTC.

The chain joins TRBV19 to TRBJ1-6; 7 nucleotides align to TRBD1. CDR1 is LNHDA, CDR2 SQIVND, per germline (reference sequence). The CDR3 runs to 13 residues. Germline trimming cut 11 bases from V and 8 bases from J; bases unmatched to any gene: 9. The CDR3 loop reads CALPGRGDSPLHF. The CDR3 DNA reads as TGTGCCCTACCGGGCAGGGGGGATTCACCCCTCCACTTT.

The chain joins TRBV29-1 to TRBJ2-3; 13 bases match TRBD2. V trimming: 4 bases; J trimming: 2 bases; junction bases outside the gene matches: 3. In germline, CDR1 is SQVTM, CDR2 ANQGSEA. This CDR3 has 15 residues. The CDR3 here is CSVAGTSGTTDTQYF. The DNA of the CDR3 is TGCAGCGTTGCGGGGACTAGCGGGACCACAGATACGCAGTATTTT.

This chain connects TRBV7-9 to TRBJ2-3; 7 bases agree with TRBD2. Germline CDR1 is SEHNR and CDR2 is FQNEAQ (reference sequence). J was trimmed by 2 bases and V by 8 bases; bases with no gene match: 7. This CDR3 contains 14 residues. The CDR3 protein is CASWGGGYTDTQYF. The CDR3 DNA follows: TGTGCCAGCTGGGGGGGAGGGTACACAGATACGCAGTATTTT.

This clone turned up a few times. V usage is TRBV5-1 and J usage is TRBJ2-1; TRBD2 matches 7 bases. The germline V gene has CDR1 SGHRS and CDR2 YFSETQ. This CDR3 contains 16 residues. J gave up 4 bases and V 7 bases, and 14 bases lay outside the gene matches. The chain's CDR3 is CASREVAGGLYNEQFF. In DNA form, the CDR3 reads TGCGCCAGCCGTGAAGTGGCCGGGGGGTTGTACAATGAGCAGTTCTTC.

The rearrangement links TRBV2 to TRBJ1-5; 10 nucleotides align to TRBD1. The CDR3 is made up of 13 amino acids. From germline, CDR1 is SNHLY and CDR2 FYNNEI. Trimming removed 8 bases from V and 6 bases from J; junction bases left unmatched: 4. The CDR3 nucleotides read TGTGCCAGCGGCGGGACAGGGGTTCAGCCCCAGCATTTT. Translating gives CASGGTGVQPQHF.

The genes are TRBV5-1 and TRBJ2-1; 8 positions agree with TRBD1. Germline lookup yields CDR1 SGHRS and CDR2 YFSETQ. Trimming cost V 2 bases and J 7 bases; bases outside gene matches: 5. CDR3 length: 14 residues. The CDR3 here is CASSFDRGGNEQFF. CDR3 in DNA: TGCGCCAGCAGCTTTGACAGGGGAGGTAATGAGCAGTTCTTC.

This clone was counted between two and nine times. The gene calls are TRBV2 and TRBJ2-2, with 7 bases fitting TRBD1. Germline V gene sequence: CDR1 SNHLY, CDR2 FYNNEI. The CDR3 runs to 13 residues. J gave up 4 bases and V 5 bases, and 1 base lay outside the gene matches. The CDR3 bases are TGTGCCAGCAGTCGACAGGGCACCGGGGAGCTGTTTTTT. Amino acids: CASSRQGTGELFF.

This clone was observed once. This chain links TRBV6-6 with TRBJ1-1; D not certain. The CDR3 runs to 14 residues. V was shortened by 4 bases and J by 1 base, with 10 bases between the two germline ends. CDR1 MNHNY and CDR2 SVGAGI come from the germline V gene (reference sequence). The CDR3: CASSFGEPNTEAFF. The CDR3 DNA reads TGTGCCAGCAGTTTTGGGGAGCCGAACACTGAAGCTTTCTTT.

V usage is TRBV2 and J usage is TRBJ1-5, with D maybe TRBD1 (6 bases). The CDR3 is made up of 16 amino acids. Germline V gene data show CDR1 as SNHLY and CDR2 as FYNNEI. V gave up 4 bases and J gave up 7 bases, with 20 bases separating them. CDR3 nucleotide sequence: TGTGCCAGCAGTGCGACTCCAGGGGCTGTAGGGCAGCCCCAGCATTTT. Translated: CASSATPGAVGQPQHF. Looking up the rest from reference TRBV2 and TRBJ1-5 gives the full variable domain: EPEVTQTPSHQVTQMGQEVILRCVPISNHLYFYWYRQILGQKVEFLVSFYNNEISEKSEIFDDQFSVERPDGSNFTLKIRSTKLEDSAMYFCASSATPGAVGQPQHFGDGTRLSIL.